These T cell receptor beta chains were read from a single sample in a study of glioma-infiltrating T cells. MiXCR, run by TCRdb on the multiplex PCR reads, gives a single entry per CDR3 protein. The repertoire holds around 180,000 distinct CDR3 sequences, over 40% seen once, with around 5.3% in the top ten. Sequencing was carried out using glioma tissue, nonneoplastic brain tissue, or PBMCs (not recorded which). These receptors all come from a human donor with low-grade glioma or glioblastoma, undergoing nonglioma brain surgery, or in good health (not recorded which). The CDR3 runs from the conserved cysteine through the conserved F or W. A D gene is named only where the DNA matches it firmly. A row's size may be missing; if present it is once, few, many or a size class.

CASGTKGCYEQYF | TGTGCCAGCGGTACTAAAGGCTGCTACGAGCAGTACTTC | . | TRBV28 | . | TRBJ2-7
CSARDRDRGSNQPQHF | TGCAGTGCTAGAGATAGGGACAGGGGAAGCAATCAGCCCCAGCATTTT | TRBD1 | TRBV20-1 | many | TRBJ1-5
CASSPRVAGGYEQYF | TGTGCCAGCAGCCCCCGGGTAGCGGGAGGGTACGAGCAGTACTTC | TRBD2 | TRBV4-2 | few | TRBJ2-7
CASIPGGVYNEQFF | TGTGCCAGCATCCCCGGTGGTGTTTACAATGAGCAGTTCTTC | . | TRBV6-1 | . | TRBJ2-1
CASSSLRYRGRYEQYF | TGTGCCAGCAGTTCCCTCCGGTACAGGGGGCGATACGAGCAGTACTTC | TRBD1 | TRBV6-2/TRBV6-3 | . | TRBJ2-7
CASSLPAQENIQYF | TGTGCCAGCAGTCTTCCCGCTCAGGAAAACATTCAGTACTTC | . | TRBV28 | . | TRBJ2-4
CARLTQGYGYTF | TGTGCCAGGCTTACACAGGGTTATGGCTACACCTTC | . | TRBV28 | . | TRBJ1-2
CASLGYYGYTF | TGTGCCAGCTTGGGGTATTATGGCTACACCTTC | . | TRBV12-3/TRBV12-4 | many | TRBJ1-2
CSAMRWTADTEAFF | TGCAGTGCAATGCGCTGGACGGCCGACACTGAAGCTTTCTTT | . | TRBV20-1 | many | TRBJ1-1
CASRVRSIGSEAFF | TGTGCCAGTAGGGTAAGGAGTATTGGGTCTGAAGCTTTCTTT | . | TRBV19 | few | TRBJ1-1
CASATEDGFNKPQHF | TGTGCCAGTGCGACGGAAGACGGGTTCAATAAGCCCCAGCATTTT | . | TRBV19 | . | TRBJ1-5
CASNRQGNTEAFF | TGTGCCAGCAACCGACAGGGAAACACTGAAGCTTTCTTT | TRBD1 | TRBV2 | . | TRBJ1-1
CASSLVGGRASDTQYF | TGTGCCAGCAGCTTAGTAGGCGGGAGGGCATCAGATACGCAGTATTTT | TRBD2 | TRBV7-2 | . | TRBJ2-3
CASSPQGSRYNEQFF | TGTGCCAGCAGCCCCCAGGGGAGTCGTTACAATGAGCAGTTCTTC | . | TRBV11-2 | few | TRBJ2-1
CASIEFLLANSYEQYF | TGTGCCAGCATTGAATTCTTACTAGCGAATTCCTACGAGCAGTACTTC | TRBD2 | TRBV25-1 | . | TRBJ2-7
CASRVPLSSYEQYF | TGTGCCAGCAGAGTCCCTTTAAGCTCCTACGAGCAGTACTTC | . | TRBV28 | many | TRBJ2-7
CASFNPGWSGRSFYNEQFF | TGTGCCAGCTTTAACCCCGGGTGGAGCGGGAGGTCCTTTTACAATGAGCAGTTCTTC | TRBD2 | TRBV28 | . | TRBJ2-1
CASSQVLLGAYEQYF | TGCGCCAGCAGCCAAGTTCTACTAGGGGCCTACGAGCAGTACTTC | . | TRBV4-1 | . | TRBJ2-7
CASSIFGGVVNTEAFF | TGTGCCAGTAGTATATTTGGGGGGGTGGTGAACACTGAAGCTTTCTTT | . | TRBV19 | few | TRBJ1-1
CAGSHSQERTQYF | TGTGCCGGCAGCCATTCCCAGGAGAGGACCCAGTACTTC | . | TRBV27 | . | TRBJ2-5
CSAELSIAPSSYNEQFF | TGCAGTGCTGAACTGAGTATAGCGCCAAGCTCCTACAATGAGCAGTTCTTC | . | TRBV20-1 | many | TRBJ2-1
CSAFKDGTGDYNEQFF | TGCAGTGCCTTTAAGGACGGGACAGGTGATTACAATGAGCAGTTCTTC | TRBD1 | TRBV20-1 | many | TRBJ2-1
CAWSTMFYEQYF | TGTGCCTGGAGTACGATGTTCTACGAGCAGTACTTC | . | TRBV30 | few | TRBJ2-7
CASSWFSGSSYEQYF | TGTGCCAGCAGTTGGTTTAGCGGAAGCTCCTACGAGCAGTACTTC | . | TRBV6-1 | many | TRBJ2-7
CASRKTGTDTQYF | TGTGCCAGCAGGAAGACAGGGACCGATACGCAGTATTTT | TRBD1 | TRBV28 | many | TRBJ2-3
CATSGSKDTQYF | TGTGCCACCAGTGGAAGCAAAGATACGCAGTATTTT | . | TRBV24-1 | . | TRBJ2-3
CASKSGLSEAFF | TGTGCCAGCAAGAGTGGTCTTTCTGAAGCTTTCTTT | . | TRBV28 | many | TRBJ1-1
CASSPIAGVNYEQYF | TGTGCCAGCAGCCCCATAGCGGGAGTCAACTACGAGCAGTACTTC | TRBD2 | TRBV6-1 | few | TRBJ2-7
CASSPQTGEDVYGYTF | TGCGCCAGCAGCCCCCAGACAGGCGAAGACGTCTATGGATACACCTTC | . | TRBV5-1 | . | TRBJ1-2
CAISVDTGSEGYGYTF | TGTGCCATCAGTGTTGATACGGGATCGGAGGGCTATGGCTACACCTTC | . | TRBV10-3 | many | TRBJ1-2
CSVEDRASGSPREQFF | TGCAGCGTTGAAGATCGGGCTAGCGGGAGCCCCAGGGAGCAGTTCTTC | TRBD2 | TRBV29-1 | few | TRBJ2-1
CASKGGAKSYEQYF | TGCGCCAGCAAGGGGGGTGCCAAATCCTACGAGCAGTACTTC | . | TRBV5-1 | . | TRBJ2-7
CASSLRRNYYEQYF | TGTGCCAGCAGCTTACGCAGAAACTACTACGAGCAGTACTTC | . | TRBV27 | . | TRBJ2-7
CASRGTGGSNQPQHF | TGTGCCAGCAGAGGGACAGGGGGCAGCAATCAGCCCCAGCATTTT | TRBD1 | TRBV6-2/TRBV6-3 | . | TRBJ1-5
CASSPGRRESDGYTF | TGTGCCAGCTCACCGGGACGGAGGGAGAGCGATGGCTACACCTTC | . | TRBV18 | . | TRBJ1-2
CAISENNIAKETQYF | TGTGCCATCAGTGAGAACAACATAGCAAAAGAGACCCAGTACTTC | . | TRBV6-1 | . | TRBJ2-5
CASSLLTPGGLLRDTQYF | TGTGCCAGCAGTCTCCTCACCCCAGGGGGCCTGTTAAGAGATACGCAGTATTTT | TRBD1 | TRBV6-1 | . | TRBJ2-3